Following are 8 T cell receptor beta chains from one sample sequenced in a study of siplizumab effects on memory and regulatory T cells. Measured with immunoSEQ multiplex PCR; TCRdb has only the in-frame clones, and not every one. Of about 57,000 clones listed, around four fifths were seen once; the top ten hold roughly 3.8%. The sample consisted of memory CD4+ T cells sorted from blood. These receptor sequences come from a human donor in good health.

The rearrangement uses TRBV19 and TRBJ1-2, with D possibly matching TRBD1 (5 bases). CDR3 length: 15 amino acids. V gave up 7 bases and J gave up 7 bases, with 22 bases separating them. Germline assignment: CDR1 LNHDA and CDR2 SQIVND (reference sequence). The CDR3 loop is CASKGHVSGSGGYTF. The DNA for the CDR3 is TGTGCCAGTAAGGGGCACGTTTCAGGCAGTGGTGGCTACACCTTC.

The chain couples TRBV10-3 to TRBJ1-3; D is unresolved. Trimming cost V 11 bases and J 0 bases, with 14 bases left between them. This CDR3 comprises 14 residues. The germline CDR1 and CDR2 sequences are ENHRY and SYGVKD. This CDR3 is CAASTANSGNTIYF. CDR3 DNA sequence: TGTGCCGCCTCGACTGCGAACTCTGGAAACACCATATATTTT.

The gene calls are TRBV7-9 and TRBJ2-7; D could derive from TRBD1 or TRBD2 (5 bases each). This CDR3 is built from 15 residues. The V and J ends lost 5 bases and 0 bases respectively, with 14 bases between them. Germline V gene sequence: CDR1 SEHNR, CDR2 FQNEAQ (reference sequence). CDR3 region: CASSPGTGTSYEQYF. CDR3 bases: TGTGCCAGCAGCCCTGGGACGGGGACCTCCTACGAGCAGTACTTC. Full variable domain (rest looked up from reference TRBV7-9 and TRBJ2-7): DTGVSQNPRHKITKRGQNVTFRCDPISEHNRLYWYRQTLGQGPEFLTYFQNEAQLEKSRLLSDRFSAERPKGSFSTLEIQRTEQGDSAMYLCASSPGTGTSYEQYFGPGTRLTVT.

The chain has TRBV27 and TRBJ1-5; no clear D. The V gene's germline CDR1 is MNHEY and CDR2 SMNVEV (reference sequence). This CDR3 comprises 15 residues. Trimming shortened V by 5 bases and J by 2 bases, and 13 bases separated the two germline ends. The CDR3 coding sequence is TGTGCCAGCAGTCCCATGGCTGGTGGCAATCAGCCCCAGCATTTT. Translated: CASSPMAGGNQPQHF.

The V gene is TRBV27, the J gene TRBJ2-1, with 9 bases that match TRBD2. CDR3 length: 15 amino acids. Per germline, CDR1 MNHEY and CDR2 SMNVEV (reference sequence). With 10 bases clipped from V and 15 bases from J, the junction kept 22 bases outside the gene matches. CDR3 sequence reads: CATRLRGLAQGVAFF. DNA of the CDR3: TGTGCCACCCGATTGAGGGGACTAGCTCAAGGTGTTGCGTTCTTC.

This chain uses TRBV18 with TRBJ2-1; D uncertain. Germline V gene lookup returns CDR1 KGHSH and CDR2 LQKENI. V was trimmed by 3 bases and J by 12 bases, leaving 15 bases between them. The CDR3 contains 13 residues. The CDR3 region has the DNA TGTGCCAGCTCACCGGTCTTCGATGAAGCGCAGTTCTTC. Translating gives CASSPVFDEAQFF.

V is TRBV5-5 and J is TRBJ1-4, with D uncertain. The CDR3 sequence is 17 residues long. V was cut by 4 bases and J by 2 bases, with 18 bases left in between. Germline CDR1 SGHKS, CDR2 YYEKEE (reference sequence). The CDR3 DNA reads TGTGCCAGCAGCCACCAAAGGGTATCAGCGACTAATGAAAAACTGTTTTTT. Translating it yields CASSHQRVSATNEKLFF.

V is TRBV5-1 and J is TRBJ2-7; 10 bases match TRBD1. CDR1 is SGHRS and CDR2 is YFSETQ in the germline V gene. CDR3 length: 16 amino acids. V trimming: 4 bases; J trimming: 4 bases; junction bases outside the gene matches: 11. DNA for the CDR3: TGCGCCAGCAGCCAATCGACAGGGGGCGCAGGATACGAGCAGTACTTC. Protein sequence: CASSQSTGGAGYEQYF. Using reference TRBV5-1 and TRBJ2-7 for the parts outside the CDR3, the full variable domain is KAGVTQTPRYLIKTRGQQVTLSCSPISGHRSVSWYQQTPGQGLQFLFEYFSETQRNKGNFPGRFSGRQFSNSRSEMNVSTLELGDSALYLCASSQSTGGAGYEQYFGPGTRLTVT.